This TCR beta chain was identified during a study of T-cell reconstitution after alpha-beta-depleted transplantation in children. Unique molecular identifiers were incorporated during preparation of the TCRbeta library. Each CDR3 protein is one row after TCRdb ran MiXCR on the PCR reads. The sample yields 230,000 or so distinct CDR3 sequences, over 9.5% seen once. This CDR3 comprises 15 residues. V lost 2 bases and J 1 base, leaving 11 bases between the germline ends. The V gene's germline CDR1 is SNHLY and CDR2 FYNNEI. The starting material was PBMCs from the stem cell graft donor, obtained from the stem cell graft. The rearrangement uses TRBV2 and TRBJ1-1; D not certain. This receptor was identified in a human donor who donated a stem cell graft to a child with SCID. Here the CDR3 reads CASSERKTTNTEAFF. CDR3 DNA: TGTGCCAGCAGTGAACGGAAGACCACGAACACTGAAGCTTTCTTT.